The rows below give T cell receptor beta chains drawn from one sample of a study of T cell responses to AZD1222 COVID-19 vaccine. Assay used: immunoSEQ multiplex PCR; TCRdb lists only in-frame clones, some missing. This sample carries about 130,000 clones, roughly 90% of them seen once, and the ten largest clones take around 1.5%. Source: peripheral blood, taken on day 0 of AZD1222 vaccination. The receptors were sampled from an adult in good health. The CDR3 runs from the conserved cysteine through the conserved F or W. Each record gives: J gene, CDR3 length, V gene, D gene, clone size, CDR3 protein, CDR3 DNA. The D gene is left open where the match is weak. Not all rows give a size; the values are once, few, many and, for expanded clones, a class.

j_call: TRBJ2-5; cdr3_length: 15; v_call: TRBV24-1; d_call: -; clone_size: once; cdr3_aa: CATSDYAPGQETQYF; cdr3_nt: TGTGCCACCAGTGATTACGCACCGGGGCAAGAGACCCAGTACTTC
j_call: TRBJ1-3; cdr3_length: 13; v_call: TRBV19; d_call: -; clone_size: -; cdr3_aa: CASSIRSGNTIYF; cdr3_nt: TGTGCCAGTAGTATTCGTTCTGGAAACACCATATATTTT
j_call: TRBJ1-5; cdr3_length: 16; v_call: TRBV2; d_call: TRBD1; clone_size: -; cdr3_aa: CASRGGQGAGNQPQHF; cdr3_nt: TGTGCCAGCAGGGGTGGACAGGGAGCTGGCAATCAGCCCCAGCATTTT
j_call: TRBJ2-7; cdr3_length: 14; v_call: TRBV5-1; d_call: -; clone_size: -; cdr3_aa: CASSFGGPEDEQYF; cdr3_nt: TGCGCCAGCAGCTTCGGGGGGCCAGAGGACGAGCAGTACTTC
j_call: TRBJ2-7; cdr3_length: 12; v_call: TRBV2; d_call: -; clone_size: once; cdr3_aa: CASSDRSDEQYF; cdr3_nt: TGTGCCAGCAGTGATAGAAGCGACGAGCAGTACTTC
j_call: TRBJ2-5; cdr3_length: 14; v_call: TRBV6-5; d_call: TRBD2; clone_size: -; cdr3_aa: CASSYGTNQETQYF; cdr3_nt: TGTGCCAGCAGTTACGGGACTAATCAAGAGACCCAGTACTTC
j_call: TRBJ1-2; cdr3_length: 13; v_call: TRBV19; d_call: -; clone_size: -; cdr3_aa: CASSSYDLGPYTF; cdr3_nt: TGTGCCAGTAGTAGCTACGATCTTGGGCCCTACACCTTC
j_call: TRBJ2-7; cdr3_length: 17; v_call: TRBV28; d_call: TRBD1; clone_size: -; cdr3_aa: CASRRFTGTGADYEQYF; cdr3_nt: TGTGCCAGCAGGCGATTTACCGGGACAGGCGCTGACTACGAGCAGTACTTC
j_call: TRBJ1-2; cdr3_length: 14; v_call: TRBV5-4; d_call: TRBD1; clone_size: -; cdr3_aa: CASSTDRGIGGYTF; cdr3_nt: TGTGCCAGCAGCACGGACAGGGGGATTGGAGGCTACACCTTC
j_call: TRBJ1-2; cdr3_length: 13; v_call: TRBV24-1; d_call: -; clone_size: -; cdr3_aa: CATSDPGHYGYTF; cdr3_nt: TGTGCCACCAGTGATCCGGGACACTATGGCTACACCTTC
j_call: TRBJ1-2; cdr3_length: 13; v_call: TRBV28; d_call: -; clone_size: -; cdr3_aa: CASSLAVSYGYTF; cdr3_nt: TGTGCCAGCAGTTTGGCTGTTTCCTATGGCTACACCTTC
j_call: TRBJ2-1; cdr3_length: 16; v_call: TRBV21-1; d_call: -; clone_size: once; cdr3_aa: CASSKSGRLDYNEQFF; cdr3_nt: TGTGCCAGCAGCAAGTCGGGACGCCTCGACTACAATGAGCAGTTCTTC